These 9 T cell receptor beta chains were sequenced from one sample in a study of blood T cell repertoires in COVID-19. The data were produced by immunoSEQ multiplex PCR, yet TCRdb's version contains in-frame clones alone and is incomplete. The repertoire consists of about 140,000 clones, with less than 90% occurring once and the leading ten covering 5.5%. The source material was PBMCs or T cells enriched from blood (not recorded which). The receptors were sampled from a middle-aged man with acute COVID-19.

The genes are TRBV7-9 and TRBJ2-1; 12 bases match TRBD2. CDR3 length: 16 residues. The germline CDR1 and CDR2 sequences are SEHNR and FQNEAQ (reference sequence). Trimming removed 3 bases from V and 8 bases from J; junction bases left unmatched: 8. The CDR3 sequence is CASSFLTSGSGDEQFF. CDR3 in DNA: TGTGCCAGCAGCTTCTTGACTAGCGGGAGTGGGGATGAGCAGTTCTTC.

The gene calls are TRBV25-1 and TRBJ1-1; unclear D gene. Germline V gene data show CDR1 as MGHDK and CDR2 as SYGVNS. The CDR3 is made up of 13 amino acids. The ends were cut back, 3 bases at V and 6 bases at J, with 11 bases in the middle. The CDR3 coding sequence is TGTGCCAGCAGTGATCAAACTCTCTCTGAAGCTTTCTTT. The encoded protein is CASSDQTLSEAFF.

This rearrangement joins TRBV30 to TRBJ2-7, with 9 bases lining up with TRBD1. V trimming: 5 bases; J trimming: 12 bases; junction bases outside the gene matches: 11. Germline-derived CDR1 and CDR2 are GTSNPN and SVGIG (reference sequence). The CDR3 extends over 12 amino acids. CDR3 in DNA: TGTGCCTGGGATACGAACAGGGGGCATTTGTACTTC. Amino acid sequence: CAWDTNRGHLYF.

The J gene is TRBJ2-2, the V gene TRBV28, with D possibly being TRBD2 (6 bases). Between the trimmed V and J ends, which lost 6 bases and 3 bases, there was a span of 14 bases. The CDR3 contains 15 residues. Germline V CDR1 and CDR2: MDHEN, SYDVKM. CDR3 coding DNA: TGTGCCAGCAGCCCGCGGGGATTCGACACCGGGGAGCTGTTTTTT. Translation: CASSPRGFDTGELFF.

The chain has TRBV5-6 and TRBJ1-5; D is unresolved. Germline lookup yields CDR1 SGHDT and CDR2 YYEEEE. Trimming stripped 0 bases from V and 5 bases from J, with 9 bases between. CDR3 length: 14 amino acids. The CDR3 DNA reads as TGTGCCAGCAGCTTGGCCGGGAGCGATCAGCCCCAGCATTTT. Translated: CASSLAGSDQPQHF. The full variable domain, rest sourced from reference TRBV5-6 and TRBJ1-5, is DAGVTQSPTHLIKTRGQQVTLRCSPKSGHDTVSWYQQALGQGPQFIFQYYEEEERQRGNFPDRFSGHQFPNYSSELNVNALLLGDSALYLCASSLAGSDQPQHFGDGTRLSIL.

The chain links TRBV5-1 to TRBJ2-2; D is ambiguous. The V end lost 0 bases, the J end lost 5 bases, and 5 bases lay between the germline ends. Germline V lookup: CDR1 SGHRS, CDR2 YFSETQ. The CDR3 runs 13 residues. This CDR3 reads CASSLEATGELFF. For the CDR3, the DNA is TGCGCCAGCAGCTTGGAAGCGACCGGGGAGCTGTTTTTT.

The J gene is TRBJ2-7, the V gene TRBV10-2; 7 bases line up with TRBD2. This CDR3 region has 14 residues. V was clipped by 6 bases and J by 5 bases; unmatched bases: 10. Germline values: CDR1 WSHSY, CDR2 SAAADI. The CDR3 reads CASRNKGGRDEQYF. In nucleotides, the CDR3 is TGCGCCAGCAGGAACAAAGGAGGGAGGGACGAGCAGTACTTC.

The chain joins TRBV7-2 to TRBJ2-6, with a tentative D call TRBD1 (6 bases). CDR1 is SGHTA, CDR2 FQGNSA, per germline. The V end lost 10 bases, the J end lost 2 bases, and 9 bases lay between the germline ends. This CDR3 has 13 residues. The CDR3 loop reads CAKGETGANVLTF. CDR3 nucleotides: TGTGCCAAGGGGGAGACTGGGGCCAACGTCCTGACTTTC. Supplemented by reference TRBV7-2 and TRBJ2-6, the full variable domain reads GAGVSQSPSNKVTEKGKDVELRCDPISGHTALYWYRQSLGQGLEFLIYFQGNSAPDKSGLPSDRFSAERTGGSVSTLTIQRTQQEDSAVYLCAKGETGANVLTFGAGSRLTVL.

Here the CDR3 reads CASEPPTRGGRNEQFF. The CDR3 DNA sequence: TGCGCCAGCGAACCCCCCACTCGGGGGGGACGCAATGAGCAGTTCTTC. This rearrangement joins TRBV10-2 to TRBJ2-1; the match to TRBD2 covers 8 bases. After removal of 8 bases from V and 6 bases from J, the junction contained 15 bases not matched to a gene. Germline values: CDR1 WSHSY, CDR2 SAAADI. The CDR3 covers 16 residues.